This TCR beta chain appears in the sequencing data of a study of blood T cell repertoires in COVID-19 (dated by TCRdb to the early 2020s). For the wider study: Samples from collaborators originated in the United States, Italy and Spain and spanned both the acute and convalescent phases of COVID-19. A freely available public database, intended as a resource for researchers studying the immune response to SARS-CoV-2, is where the repertoires were released. Samples came from the ongoing ImmuneRACE study (first 160 participants) plus 1,254 subjects from 6 global collaborators. HLA class I and class II types, where available, came from metadata supplied by the sample provider rather than from assay-based typing. The dataset comprised deeply sampled blood TCRbeta repertoires from subjects exposed to, actively infected with, or recovered from COVID-19. The material from the prospective study consisted of cDNA or gDNA derived from T cells, B-cell-depleted T cells, or PBMCs. Nearly every sample came with metadata listing a de-identified subject ID, COVID-19 status, age in years and sex. Overall study outcomes, separate from this receptor: The amount of clinical and demographic metadata varied by source and participant and was provided uncurated.

The immunoSEQ Assay, a bias-controlled multiplex PCR, was used to amplify TCRbeta CDR3 regions from genomic DNA. The published analysis was carried out like this. Within the assay, amplification of reference gene primers was used to estimate how many nucleated cells each sample contained. To quantify the absolute abundance of each unique TCRbeta CDR3 rearrangement, sequence reads were collapsed and filtered. For each sample, productive Simpson clonality was calculated by taking the square root of Simpson's diversity index across productive rearrangements. TCRdb carries this immuneACCESS record with in-frame sequences only. Its versions omit some clonotypes, under half of them owing to an unresolved V gene in the studies checked, with the rest unexplained. The DNA gave D and trimming, while V, J and clone size come from that table. This sample gives 95,000 to 150,000 clones in total; roughly 85% of them show up just once. Almost 4.5% of the sample rests with the top ten.

Comment on this clone: Its antigen specificity is not known. Per-base qualities were not stored, and no clone one base away is much larger.

Whole blood was collected in K2EDTA tubes by collaborating institutions according to the institutions' own protocols. For TCRbeta analysis, collaborators shipped samples as frozen whole blood, isolated PBMCs, or DNA extracted from either of those sample types. CDR1 and CDR2, looked up from the germline V gene, are MGHDK and SYGVNS. Unmatched junction bases come to 17, with V trimmed by 8 bases and J by 9 bases. From cysteine to phenylalanine, the CDR3 is 16 amino acids long. The sequence is cut down to CDR3 DNA, 48 bases in frame from base 1. The chain uses TRBV25-1 and TRBJ2-1; 9 central nucleotides agree with TRBD2. The receptor comes from a man aged 40-49 years with acute or convalescent COVID-19. Sample: peripheral blood. The CDR3 in this case is CASSPSGTSRVREQFF. Here is the DNA: TGTGCCAGCTCACCTTCCGGGACTAGCAGGGTTCGTGAGCAGTTCTTC.